Listed below are T cell receptor beta chains from one sample, sequenced in a study of patients and donors after allogeneic stem cell transplantation. TCRdb itself ran the RT-PCR reads through MiXCR, one entry per CDR3 protein. The sample shows some 880,000 distinct CDR3 sequences, roughly 18% of them seen only once. The source material was blood, either unsorted or a sorted T cell fraction (not recorded which). Source of these receptors: a human donor who was either an allogeneic HSCT recipient or a stem cell or donor lymphocyte infusion donor (not recorded which). It is not recorded whose cells these are; they may come from a transplant donor. The CDR3 runs from the conserved cysteine through the conserved F or W. A D gene is named only where the DNA matches it firmly. Clone size, where shown, is once, few, many, or a class for clones that have expanded.

V	size	J	D	CDR3	DNA
TRBV5-1	few	TRBJ1-2	.	CASSLRRARGYTF	TGCGCCAGCAGCTTGCGCAGGGCGAGAGGCTACACCTTC
TRBV12-3/TRBV12-4	few	TRBJ1-3	.	CASSFGVMEGNTIYF	TGTGCCAGCAGTTTCGGGGTTATGGAGGGAAACACCATATATTTT
TRBV20-1	.	TRBJ2-7	.	CSARDFSDYEQYF	TGCAGTGCTAGAGATTTTTCTGACTACGAGCAGTACTTC
TRBV10-2	many	TRBJ1-3	.	CASSQGYGNTIYF	TGCGCCAGCAGTCAGGGATATGGAAACACCATATATTTT
TRBV12-3/TRBV12-4	many	TRBJ2-3	TRBD2	CASSIGGGGARTDTQYF	TGTGCCAGCAGTATTGGGGGCGGGGGGGCGAGAACAGATACGCAGTATTTT
TRBV7-9	few	TRBJ2-2	.	CASSTLGRELFF	TGTGCCAGCAGCACTCTCGGCCGGGAGCTGTTTTTT
TRBV5-1	.	TRBJ1-2	.	CASSLEGGWGYTF	TGCGCCAGCAGCTTGGAGGGAGGTTGGGGCTACACCTTC
TRBV29-1	few	TRBJ2-3	.	CSVGTVGGADTQYF	TGCAGCGTTGGTACAGTAGGGGGGGCAGATACGCAGTATTTT
TRBV20-1	few	TRBJ1-2	TRBD1	CSAVRQGRIPYGYTF	TGCAGTGCGGTGAGACAGGGGCGGATCCCGTATGGCTACACCTTC
TRBV9	many	TRBJ1-5	TRBD1	CASSVEGQSNQPQHF	TGTGCCAGCAGCGTAGAGGGACAGAGCAATCAGCCCCAGCATTTT
TRBV4-3	few	TRBJ1-2	.	CASTPTRNPNYGYTF	TGCGCCAGCACCCCAACACGGAACCCTAACTATGGCTACACCTTC
TRBV6-2/TRBV6-3	few	TRBJ2-7	TRBD2	CASTLAGGPNGEQYF	TGTGCCAGCACGCTAGCGGGGGGGCCGAATGGGGAGCAGTACTTC
TRBV3-1	.	TRBJ2-2	TRBD2	CASSQKLAGLTKGTGELFF	TGTGCCAGCAGCCAAAAGCTAGCGGGGTTAACCAAAGGCACCGGGGAGCTGTTTTTT
TRBV6-1	.	TRBJ2-5	.	CASRGRGYEETQYF	TGTGCCAGCAGGGGACGGGGATACGAAGAGACCCAGTACTTC
TRBV9	many	TRBJ2-1	.	CASHRDGSYNEQFF	TGTGCCAGTCACCGAGATGGCTCCTACAATGAGCAGTTCTTC
TRBV6-1	few	TRBJ1-5	TRBD1	CASSPRTDRGVPQHF	TGTGCCAGCAGTCCTCGAACCGACAGGGGGGTCCCCCAGCATTTT